The table lists the clone carrying this T cell receptor beta chain with many counts. What it binds is unknown. Building the TCR beta libraries relied on iRepertoire HTBI primers, and CDR3 regions underwent Arm-PCR. MiXCR was run by TCRdb on the multiplex PCR reads, yielding one entry per CDR3 protein. The sample comprises about 340,000 distinct CDR3 sequences, roughly a fifth of which are singletons, and about 29% rests with the top ten. These data are taken from a study of regulatory T cells in long-lasting Graves disease. V lost 6 bases, J lost 0 bases, and 12 bases lay in between. This CDR3 region has 15 residues. Noted time point: persistent/refractory GD, antithyroid drugs over 5 years with positive TRAb. RNA isolated from PBMCs was used to make the TCR library. Per American Thyroid Association guidelines, Graves' disease was diagnosed. Study-wide results and limits: TCR diversity was lower in persistent Graves' patients (versus newly diagnosed ones). Thyroid tissue went unexamined; only peripheral blood was analyzed. Possibly, accuracy suffered from the small sample size.

V gene TRBV12-3 or TRBV12-4 combines with J gene TRBJ1-5; D is perhaps TRBD1 (5 bases). This sequence originates from a female donor with Graves disease. The sequencing here drew on peripheral blood mononuclear cells (PBMCs), taken when the disease was refractory, from a patient treated with antithyroid drugs. The CDR3 loop is CASSWGPNSNQPQHF. In DNA, the CDR3 is TGTGCCAGCAGCTGGGGACCGAATAGCAATCAGCCCCAGCATTTT.